One sample yielded the 31 T cell receptor beta chains listed below, sequenced in a study of identical twins. TCRdb redid the calling of the 5' RACE reads with MiXCR, one entry per CDR3 protein. The sample contains just over 500,000 distinct CDR3 sequences, 20% to 25% of which appear only once. These data are also associated with another study on T cells expressing NK-cell markers.

Material for sequencing was CD4+ T cells sorted from blood. The receptors were gathered from a woman under 30 in good health.

This clonotype turned up a few times. V gene TRBV5-1 combines with J gene TRBJ2-2; no definite D call. CDR3 length: 13 residues. V lost 7 bases and J 3 bases, leaving 10 bases between the germline ends. CDR1 is SGHRS, CDR2 YFSETQ, per germline. DNA of the CDR3: TGCGCCAGCCCAGAGATTGACACCGGGGAGCTGTTTTTT. Its protein product is CASPEIDTGELFF.

This chain links TRBV20-1 with TRBJ2-3; D possibly corresponds to TRBD2 (5 bases). V was shortened by 5 bases and J by 6 bases, with 18 bases between the two germline ends. This CDR3 is built from 14 residues. Germline assignment: CDR1 DFQATT and CDR2 SNEGSKA (reference sequence). The CDR3 region has the DNA TGCAGTGCTCCCCCTCGGGGAAAATGGGATACGCAGTATTTT. Encoded protein: CSAPPRGKWDTQYF.

This clonotype was counted between two and nine times. This sequence joins TRBV20-1 and TRBJ2-7, with 14 bases that match TRBD2. This CDR3 is 13 amino acids long. V dropped 7 bases and J dropped 7; count of bases not matched to a gene: 6. Per germline, CDR1 DFQATT and CDR2 SNEGSKA (reference sequence). The CDR3 loop is CSVKTSGGDEQYF. The CDR3 nucleotides read TGCAGTGTCAAGACTAGCGGGGGGGATGAGCAGTACTTC.

V is TRBV18 and J is TRBJ1-1; D may be TRBD1 (6 bases). The CDR3 is 12 amino acids. V lost 0 bases and J 8 bases, leaving 7 bases between the germline ends. Germline V lookup: CDR1 KGHSH, CDR2 LQKENI. Here the CDR3 DNA reads TGTGCCAGCTCACCACCAGGGGGAGAAGCTTTCTTT. Amino acid sequence: CASSPPGGEAFF.

The chain employs TRBV12-3 or TRBV12-4 and TRBJ1-1, with 9 bases matching TRBD1. After removal of 6 bases from V and 5 bases from J, the junction contained 10 bases not matched to a gene. The CDR3 is 15 amino acids. CDR3 residues: CASSPEGQGRTEAFF. The CDR3 region has the DNA TGTGCCAGCAGCCCCGAGGGACAGGGACGTACTGAAGCTTTCTTT.

The table lists this clonotype with many counts. The chain is built from TRBV10-3 and TRBJ1-2; no definite D call. The V end was cut by 10 bases, the J end by 5 bases, with 14 bases between. This CDR3 is built from 12 residues. Germline lookup yields CDR1 ENHRY and CDR2 SYGVKD. DNA for the CDR3: TGTGCCAGCACAGACGGCCCATATGGCTACACCTTC. Its protein is CASTDGPYGYTF.

V usage is TRBV10-3 and J usage is TRBJ2-6; either TRBD1 or TRBD2 may fit D (6 bases each). V was pared by 0 bases and J by 0 bases, with 18 bases between. This CDR3 has 20 residues. From germline, CDR1 is ENHRY and CDR2 SYGVKD. The CDR3 spells CAISESGGMGSRSGANVLTF. The CDR3 DNA reads TGTGCCATCAGTGAGTCCGGGGGCATGGGGAGCCGCTCTGGGGCCAACGTCCTGACTTTC.

The V call is TRBV19, the J call TRBJ1-2; 9 bases match TRBD1. With V trimmed by 10 bases and J by 7 bases, 7 bases remained unmatched. CDR1 LNHDA and CDR2 SQIVND come from the germline V gene (reference sequence). The CDR3 length is 12 residues. The CDR3 DNA reads TGTGCCACTTCAGGACAGGGGTTTGGCTACACCTTC. Amino acid sequence: CATSGQGFGYTF.

This clonotype was observed a few times. The chain carries TRBV2 and TRBJ2-3; no clear D gene. Trimming pared 8 bases from V and 2 bases from J, leaving 14 bases between. The germline V gene encodes CDR1 SNHLY and CDR2 FYNNEI. CDR3 length: 14 residues. The CDR3 DNA sequence: TGTGCCAGCCACGGAGACGCCGCCACAGATACGCAGTATTTT. The encoded protein is CASHGDAATDTQYF.

The chain joins TRBV5-1 to TRBJ1-3, with D possibly matching TRBD1 (6 bases). CDR1 is SGHRS and CDR2 is YFSETQ in the germline V gene. The CDR3 has 16 residues. Trimming cost V 4 bases and J 0 bases, with 14 bases left between them. CDR3 in DNA: TGCGCCAGCAGCGTCGGACAGATTTTCTCTGGAAACACCATATATTTT. This codes for CASSVGQIFSGNTIYF.

This clonotype has more than one count but fewer than ten. The chain couples TRBV6-5 to TRBJ2-7; D may be TRBD1 or TRBD2 (6 bases each). V shed 3 bases and J shed 4 bases, with 13 bases lying between them. Germline loops: CDR1 MNHEY, CDR2 SVGAGI. The CDR3 loop spans 14 amino acids. CDR3 residues: CASSYRLGGYEQYF. CDR3 nucleotides: TGTGCCAGCAGTTATCGACTAGGGGGTTACGAGCAGTACTTC.

The CDR3 reads CASSQSGSSYEQYF. As DNA, the CDR3 is TGTGCCAGCAGCCAGAGCGGGAGCTCCTACGAGCAGTACTTC. This sequence joins TRBV7-9 and TRBJ2-7, with TRBD2 matching over 8 bases. The CDR3 length is 14 residues. Losses at the gene ends were 5 bases for V and 0 bases for J; bases not matched to a gene: 3. Germline V lookup: CDR1 SEHNR, CDR2 FQNEAQ (reference sequence). The full variable domain, its missing parts supplied by reference TRBV7-9 and TRBJ2-7, is DTGVSQNPRHKITKRGQNVTFRCDPISEHNRLYWYRQTLGQGPEFLTYFQNEAQLEKSRLLSDRFSAERPKGSFSTLEIQRTEQGDSAMYLCASSQSGSSYEQYFGPGTRLTVT.

This clonotype was counted between two and nine times. The chain recombines TRBV5-1 with TRBJ1-1; D may be TRBD1 (5 bases). CDR3 size: 14 residues. CDR1 and CDR2 (germline): SGHRS, YFSETQ. Trimming removed 2 bases from V and 5 bases from J, with 13 bases in between. CDR3 sequence: CASSFDSTLTEAFF. Written as DNA, the CDR3 is TGCGCCAGCAGCTTCGACAGTACCCTTACTGAAGCTTTCTTT.

This clonotype was recorded a few times. This chain joins TRBV7-2 and TRBJ1-1; D is unresolved. Per the germline V gene, CDR1 is SGHTA and CDR2 is FQGNSA. This CDR3 contains 14 residues. Trimming took 3 bases from V and 0 from J, leaving 8 bases between them. CDR3 in amino acids: CASSFGHMNTEAFF. The DNA for the CDR3 is TGTGCCAGCAGCTTCGGGCATATGAACACTGAAGCTTTCTTT. The whole variable domain, remainder taken from reference TRBV7-2 and TRBJ1-1, is GAGVSQSPSNKVTEKGKDVELRCDPISGHTALYWYRQSLGQGLEFLIYFQGNSAPDKSGLPSDRFSAERTGGSVSTLTIQRTQQEDSAVYLCASSFGHMNTEAFFGQGTRLTVV.

This clonotype showed up just a few times. The gene calls are TRBV5-1 and TRBJ1-1; D gene ambiguous. Germline loops: CDR1 SGHRS, CDR2 YFSETQ. V lost 2 bases, J lost 3 bases, and 8 bases lay in between. The CDR3 has 13 residues. The CDR3 coding sequence is TGCGCCAGCAGCTTCTGGGAGGACACTGAAGCTTTCTTT. It is translated as CASSFWEDTEAFF.

V is TRBV10-3 and J is TRBJ1-1, with D perhaps TRBD1 (6 bases). Germline V CDR1 and CDR2: ENHRY, SYGVKD. V lost 4 bases and J lost 2, with 14 bases in between. The CDR3 is 15 residues long. The CDR3, as DNA: TGTGCCATCAGTGGAAGACAGGAGATCAACACTGAAGCTTTCTTT. It specifies CAISGRQEINTEAFF.

J is TRBJ2-7 and V is TRBV30; 9 bases match TRBD2. Germline-derived CDR1 and CDR2 are GTSNPN and SVGIG (reference sequence). This CDR3 region has 14 residues. V gave up 6 bases and J gave up 7 bases; unmatched junction bases: 13. The CDR3 loop is CACSLAGYLGEQYF. Here the CDR3 DNA reads TGTGCCTGTTCTCTAGCGGGATACTTGGGGGAGCAGTACTTC.

V is TRBV20-1 and J is TRBJ2-1; TRBD2 matches at 8 bases. CDR1 is DFQATT, CDR2 SNEGSKA, per germline (reference sequence). V shed 3 bases, J shed 3 bases, and the junction held 4 bases outside the gene matches. This CDR3 is built from 14 residues. CDR3 residues: CSARGLGNYNEQFF. The CDR3 region has the DNA TGCAGTGCTAGGGGACTAGGGAACTACAATGAGCAGTTCTTC.

This chain uses TRBV10-1 with TRBJ2-2, with a possible D match to TRBD2 (5 bases). CDR1 is WNHNN and CDR2 is SYGVQD in the germline V gene (reference sequence). The CDR3 is 15 amino acids. The V gene lost 2 bases and the J gene lost 4 bases, with 11 bases spanning the gap. The chain's CDR3 is CASSESRGGTGELFF. In DNA, the CDR3 is TGCGCCAGCAGTGAGAGTCGGGGTGGCACCGGGGAGCTGTTTTTT.

This clonotype was recorded only once. The rearrangement uses TRBV11-2 and TRBJ2-7; 9 bases match TRBD2. Germline V gene lookup returns CDR1 SGHAT and CDR2 FQNNGV. This CDR3 has 14 amino acids. Losses at the gene ends were 5 bases for V and 5 bases for J; bases not matched to a gene: 7. CDR3 in amino acids: CASSPSGGFNEQYF. The CDR3, as DNA: TGTGCCAGCAGCCCCAGCGGGGGGTTTAACGAGCAGTACTTC.

This chain uses TRBV7-9 with TRBJ2-5; 7 positions agree with TRBD1. The germline CDR1 and CDR2 sequences are SEHNR and FQNEAQ (reference sequence). This CDR3 region has 14 residues. Trimming cost V 6 bases and J 5 bases; bases outside gene matches: 9. The CDR3 loop is CASSSYRGGETQYF. The CDR3, as DNA: TGTGCCAGCAGTTCATACAGGGGCGGGGAGACCCAGTACTTC. The entire variable domain, with the rest obtained from reference TRBV7-9 and TRBJ2-5, is as follows: DTGVSQNPRHKITKRGQNVTFRCDPISEHNRLYWYRQTLGQGPEFLTYFQNEAQLEKSRLLSDRFSAERPKGSFSTLEIQRTEQGDSAMYLCASSSYRGGETQYFGPGTRLLVL.

The chain has TRBV5-1 and TRBJ2-7; D may be TRBD2 (6 bases). Germline assignment: CDR1 SGHRS and CDR2 YFSETQ. This CDR3 has 16 residues. Trimming stripped 4 bases from V and 5 bases from J, with 22 bases between. This chain's CDR3 is CASSATISGGFNEQYF. The CDR3 DNA is TGCGCCAGCAGCGCTACCATAAGCGGAGGGTTTAACGAGCAGTACTTC.

The V and J genes are TRBV2 and TRBJ2-5, with 7 nucleotides matching TRBD2. Trimming at V came to 6 bases and at J to 5 bases, leaving 6 bases not matched to a gene. CDR1 is SNHLY and CDR2 is FYNNEI in the germline V gene. The CDR3 consists of 13 residues. CDR3 coding DNA: TGTGCCAGCAGACGCGCGGGAGAGGAGACCCAGTACTTC. Its protein product is CASRRAGEETQYF.

This clonotype came up a few times. The rearrangement links TRBV5-1 to TRBJ2-7; TRBD1 might be the D (5 bases). This CDR3 region has 13 residues. Germline V gene data show CDR1 as SGHRS and CDR2 as YFSETQ. V was clipped by 4 bases and J by 4 bases, with 12 bases between them. The CDR3 here is CASSPPGFYEQYF. CDR3 nucleotides: TGCGCCAGCAGCCCTCCAGGGTTTTACGAGCAGTACTTC.

The rearrangement links TRBV20-1 to TRBJ1-1, with a tentative D call TRBD1 (6 bases). This CDR3 is built from 14 residues. From germline, CDR1 is DFQATT and CDR2 SNEGSKA (reference sequence). The CDR3 DNA reads TGCAGAGCCGTGGCGGGCAGGGGCACGACTGAAGCTTTCTTT. Its translation: CRAVAGRGTTEAFF.

The chain recombines TRBV3-1 with TRBJ2-1, with D possibly being TRBD1 (5 bases). The V and J ends lost 4 bases and 7 bases respectively, with 14 bases between them. The CDR3 sequence is 14 residues long. From germline, CDR1 is LGHDT and CDR2 YNNKEL (reference sequence). CDR3 DNA sequence: TGTGCCAGCAGCCGCGATGCGACAGCTAATGAGCAGTTCTTC. This sequence encodes CASSRDATANEQFF.

This chain links TRBV11-2 with TRBJ1-1; tentatively, D is TRBD1 (6 bases). V was pared by 4 bases and J by 0 bases, with 15 bases between. The germline V gene has CDR1 SGHAT and CDR2 FQNNGV. This CDR3 has 16 residues. The CDR3 protein is CASSYGPRTVNTEAFF. For the CDR3, the DNA is TGTGCCAGCAGCTACGGCCCCAGGACAGTGAACACTGAAGCTTTCTTT. The full variable domain, in which reference TRBV11-2 and TRBJ1-1 provide the parts outside the CDR3, is EAGVAQSPRYKIIEKRQSVAFWCNPISGHATLYWYQQILGQGPKLLIQFQNNGVVDDSQLPKDRFSAERLKGVDSTLKIQPAKLEDSAVYLCASSYGPRTVNTEAFFGQGTRLTVV.

The chain is built from TRBV5-6 and TRBJ1-5; 9 positions agree with TRBD1. J was trimmed by 2 bases and V by 4 bases; bases with no gene match: 16. The CDR3 has 19 residues. Per the germline V gene, CDR1 is SGHDT and CDR2 is YYEEEE. The CDR3 bases are TGTGCCAGCAGCGCCGTATCGGACAGGGGCCCTCTGGGCAATCAGCCCCAGCATTTT. Amino acid sequence: CASSAVSDRGPLGNQPQHF.

The chain couples TRBV7-2 to TRBJ2-3; tentative D call: TRBD1 (5 bases). Germline V gene sequence: CDR1 SGHTA, CDR2 FQGNSA. CDR3 length: 13 residues. V dropped 4 bases and J dropped 6 bases, with 11 bases sitting between them. In DNA form, the CDR3 reads TGTGCCAGCAGCTCCTTTGGGGCGGATACGCAGTATTTT. It is translated as CASSSFGADTQYF. Using reference TRBV7-2 and TRBJ2-3 for the parts outside the CDR3, the full variable domain is GAGVSQSPSNKVTEKGKDVELRCDPISGHTALYWYRQSLGQGLEFLIYFQGNSAPDKSGLPSDRFSAERTGGSVSTLTIQRTQQEDSAVYLCASSSFGADTQYFGPGTRLTVL.

This clonotype showed up many times. This sequence joins TRBV7-2 and TRBJ1-2, with 8 bases fitting TRBD1. With V trimmed by 2 bases and J by 6 bases, 14 bases remained unmatched. This CDR3 has 17 amino acids. The germline V gene encodes CDR1 SGHTA and CDR2 FQGNSA. CDR3: CASSLIGGAAGGHGYTF. The CDR3 DNA is TGTGCCAGCAGCTTAATAGGGGGCGCGGCAGGGGGCCATGGCTACACCTTC.

V usage is TRBV20-1 and J usage is TRBJ2-7; D might be TRBD1 or TRBD2, each matching 5 bases. The germline V and J ends were trimmed by 5 bases and 1 base, with 15 bases remaining between them. The CDR3 runs 14 residues. Germline CDR1 and CDR2: DFQATT and SNEGSKA (reference sequence). The CDR3 bases are TGCAGTGCTTACTCCGGGACGCAGTCCTACGAGCAGTACTTC. It codes for CSAYSGTQSYEQYF.